The 24 T cell receptor beta chains below all came from one sample that was sequenced in a study of identifying expanded T cells in peripheral blood. Here immunoSEQ multiplex PCR was the method, and the copy in TCRdb shows in-frame clones only, minus some. The table records 45,000 to 75,000 clones, about four fifths of them present only once. The sequencing sample was made of blood. The receptors here all came from a person aged 18 to 75 in good health.

The DNA for the CDR3 is TGTGCCAGCAGCTTAAATGAGGGGGGGATGTCGAGCAATCAGCCCCAGCATTTT. Residues: CASSLNEGGMSSNQPQHF. The rearrangement uses TRBV7-8 and TRBJ1-5; TRBD1 is a possible D gene (6 bases). Deletions cut 2 bases from V and 1 base from J, with 18 bases between. Germline CDR1 is SGHVS and CDR2 is FQNEAQ. The CDR3 covers 18 residues.

The chain has TRBV30 and TRBJ2-3, with D hard to call. Between the trimmed V and J ends, which lost 5 bases and 3 bases, there was a span of 6 bases. CDR3 size: 11 residues. CDR1 is GTSNPN, CDR2 SVGIG, per germline (reference sequence). The CDR3 sequence: CAWSQTDTQYF. The CDR3 nucleotides read TGTGCCTGGTCCCAGACAGATACGCAGTATTTT. Variable domain in full (rest from reference TRBV30 and TRBJ2-3): SQTIHQWPATLVQPVGSPLSLECTVEGTSNPNLYWYRQAAGRGLQLLFYSVGIGQISSEVPQNLSASRPQDRQFILSSKKLLLSDSGFYLCAWSQTDTQYFGPGTRLTVL.

This chain joins TRBV7-9 and TRBJ2-1; D possibly corresponds to TRBD1 (5 bases). The CDR3 contains 14 residues. The germline V gene has CDR1 SEHNR and CDR2 FQNEAQ (reference sequence). V gave up 2 bases and J gave up 5 bases, with 10 bases separating them. This CDR3 is CASSLQTGHNEQFF. In DNA, the CDR3 is TGTGCCAGCAGCTTACAAACAGGACACAATGAGCAGTTCTTC.

V usage is TRBV5-1 and J usage is TRBJ2-1, with D possibly TRBD2 on 6 matching bases. The germline V gene has CDR1 SGHRS and CDR2 YFSETQ. Deletions cut 3 bases from V and 1 base from J, with 11 bases between. This CDR3 is 15 amino acids long. Here the CDR3 DNA reads TGCGCCAGCAGCTGGGGACTCCAATCCTACAATGAGCAGTTCTTC. It is translated as CASSWGLQSYNEQFF.

The CDR3 is CASSSGTSGAYNEQFF. The CDR3 DNA follows: TGCGCCAGCAGCAGTGGGACTAGCGGGGCCTACAATGAGCAGTTCTTC. J is TRBJ2-1 and V is TRBV5-1, with TRBD2 matching over 13 bases. The CDR3 totals 16 residues. Germline lookup yields CDR1 SGHRS and CDR2 YFSETQ. V dropped 4 bases and J dropped 2; count of bases not matched to a gene: 3. The full variable domain, rest sourced from reference TRBV5-1 and TRBJ2-1, is KAGVTQTPRYLIKTRGQQVTLSCSPISGHRSVSWYQQTPGQGLQFLFEYFSETQRNKGNFPGRFSGRQFSNSRSEMNVSTLELGDSALYLCASSSGTSGAYNEQFFGPGTRLTVL.

The chain couples TRBV11-3 to TRBJ1-1, with D tentatively TRBD1 (5 bases). The germline V gene encodes CDR1 SGHNT and CDR2 YENEEA. Between the trimmed V and J ends, which lost 0 bases and 0 bases, there was a span of 11 bases. CDR3 length: 16 amino acids. The CDR3 DNA is TGTGCCAGCAGCTTAGATCGGGGCAGCTTGAACACTGAAGCTTTCTTT. It specifies CASSLDRGSLNTEAFF.

The chain's CDR3 is CASSLVRGDTEAFF. CDR3 coding DNA: TGTGCCAGCAGTTTGGTAAGGGGCGACACTGAAGCTTTCTTT. The chain couples TRBV27 to TRBJ1-1, with D tentatively TRBD1 (5 bases). V gave up 3 bases and J gave up 3 bases, with 11 bases separating them. The germline CDR1 and CDR2 sequences are MNHEY and SMNVEV (reference sequence). The CDR3 has 14 amino acids.

This chain uses TRBV7-6 with TRBJ2-2; D ambiguous. The germline V and J ends were trimmed by 6 bases and 5 bases, with 19 bases remaining between them. Germline V gene sequence: CDR1 SGHVS, CDR2 FNYEAQ. The CDR3 is made up of 16 amino acids. CDR3 coding DNA: TGTGCCAGCAGGGCGGAAAATTCGGCGGTAACCGGGGAGCTGTTTTTT. Translating it yields CASRAENSAVTGELFF.

The CDR3 reads CASSLISTGRENIQYF. The CDR3 DNA reads TGTGCCAGCAGCTTGATCAGTACAGGGAGGGAAAACATTCAGTACTTC. The chain uses TRBV5-6 and TRBJ2-4, with D possibly TRBD2 on 7 matching bases. V gave up 1 base and J gave up 5 bases, with 16 bases separating them. CDR3 length: 16 residues. The germline V gene has CDR1 SGHDT and CDR2 YYEEEE.

V and J are TRBV5-6 and TRBJ2-7; D remains unclear. Trimming took off 5 bases at V and 0 bases at J, with 12 bases between the two ends. The CDR3 loop spans 14 amino acids. Germline loops: CDR1 SGHDT, CDR2 YYEEEE. CDR3 in amino acids: CASSLMGVSYEQYV. As DNA, the CDR3 is TGTGCCAGCAGTCTTATGGGTGTCTCCTACGAGCAGTACGTC.

The rearrangement links TRBV4-1 to TRBJ1-1; 7 nucleotides align to TRBD1. The V gene's germline CDR1 is MGHRA and CDR2 YSYEKL. The CDR3 totals 16 residues. V shed 2 bases, J shed 4 bases, and the junction held 10 bases outside the gene matches. As DNA, the CDR3 is TGCGCCAGCAGCCAATTGGGATACAGGGGACTCACTGAAGCTTTCTTT. Translated, it gives CASSQLGYRGLTEAFF.

The gene calls are TRBV2 and TRBJ2-1; no reliable D call. This CDR3 comprises 13 residues. Germline V CDR1 and CDR2: SNHLY, FYNNEI. V was trimmed by 2 bases and J by 7 bases, leaving 9 bases between them. Written as DNA, the CDR3 is TGTGCCAGCAGTGAACTGGGGTTGAATGAGCAGTTCTTC. This encodes CASSELGLNEQFF.

The rearrangement joins TRBV10-2 to TRBJ1-1, with D possibly being TRBD1 (6 bases). Germline loops: CDR1 WSHSY, CDR2 SAAADI. Deletions cut 3 bases from V and 4 bases from J, with 9 bases between. The length of the CDR3 is 13 residues. CDR3: CASSDRGITEAFF. CDR3 bases: TGCGCCAGCAGTGACAGGGGTATCACTGAAGCTTTCTTT.

The V call is TRBV5-1, the J call TRBJ2-5; 9 bases line up with TRBD1. This CDR3 has 16 residues. The V gene end was trimmed by 1 base and the J gene end by 5 bases; junction bases not matched to a gene: 9. CDR1 is SGHRS and CDR2 is YFSETQ in the germline V gene. The CDR3 DNA follows: TGCGCCAGCAGCTTGAGTGTGGGACAGGGTTCGGAGACCCAGTACTTC. This codes for CASSLSVGQGSETQYF.

The chain employs TRBV10-2 and TRBJ2-1; D not resolved. Trimming cost V 6 bases and J 3 bases, with 12 bases left between them. This CDR3 is built from 14 residues. CDR1 WSHSY and CDR2 SAAADI come from the germline V gene. CDR3: CASSWDKIYNEQFF. The DNA of the CDR3 is TGCGCCAGCAGCTGGGATAAAATCTACAATGAGCAGTTCTTC.

This clone came up many times. CDR3 nucleotides: TGTGCCAGCAGCGTAGGACACAGGGATAGCTATGGCTACACCTTC. Amino acid sequence: CASSVGHRDSYGYTF. The chain recombines TRBV9 with TRBJ1-2; perhaps TRBD1 as D (6 bases). Germline loops: CDR1 SGDLS, CDR2 YYNGEE. The ends were cut back, 0 bases at V and 4 bases at J, with 13 bases in the middle. The CDR3 loop spans 15 amino acids. Full variable domain (remainder filled in from reference TRBV9 and TRBJ1-2): DSGVTQTPKHLITATGQRVTLRCSPRSGDLSVYWYQQSLDQGLQFLIQYYNGEERAKGNILERFSAQQFPDLHSELNLSSLELGDSALYFCASSVGHRDSYGYTFGSGTRLTVV.

This chain links TRBV7-8 with TRBJ2-7, with 7 bases aligning to TRBD2. Germline CDR1 SGHVS, CDR2 FQNEAQ. This CDR3 comprises 17 residues. The V gene end was trimmed by 1 base and the J gene end by 2 bases; junction bases not matched to a gene: 11. CDR3 sequence (DNA): TGTGCCAGCAGCTTAGTTCCAGCGGGGCAGGGAGCCTACGAGCAGTACTTC. Translating gives CASSLVPAGQGAYEQYF.

The rearrangement joins TRBV4-1 to TRBJ2-3; D gene unclear. This CDR3 spans 17 amino acids. V lost 3 bases and J lost 0, with 16 bases in between. Germline CDR1 MGHRA, CDR2 YSYEKL. This CDR3 reads CASSQSQHAGSTDTQYF. As DNA, the CDR3 is TGCGCCAGCAGCCAGTCCCAGCACGCCGGGAGCACAGATACGCAGTATTTT.

This sequence joins TRBV5-6 and TRBJ1-1; 8 bases fit TRBD1. The CDR3 spans 16 residues. Germline V gives CDR1 SGHDT, CDR2 YYEEEE. The V and J ends lost 4 bases and 6 bases, in that order; junction bases with no gene match: 14. CDR3 in amino acids: CASSNIRQGASSEAFF. The CDR3, as DNA: TGTGCCAGCAGCAACATCCGCCAGGGGGCGTCTTCTGAAGCTTTCTTT.

The chain couples TRBV18 to TRBJ1-4; a possible D gene is TRBD1 (6 bases). Between the trimmed V and J ends, which lost 3 bases and 3 bases, there was a span of 23 bases. Germline CDR1 is KGHSH and CDR2 is LQKENI. This CDR3 is built from 19 residues. The CDR3 here is CASSPRQANKGTSNEKLFF. The CDR3 DNA sequence: TGTGCCAGCTCACCTAGACAGGCCAACAAAGGCACGTCTAATGAAAAACTGTTTTTT.

The rearrangement links TRBV11-3 to TRBJ2-5; a weak D match, TRBD2 (5 bases). Germline V gene lookup returns CDR1 SGHNT and CDR2 YENEEA. Trimming cost V 5 bases and J 5 bases, with 18 bases left between them. CDR3 length equals 15 residues. Here the CDR3 reads CASSPRSYSAETQYF. The DNA for the CDR3 is TGTGCCAGCAGCCCTAGGTCCTATAGCGCGGAGACCCAGTACTTC. The whole variable domain, filled in from reference TRBV11-3 and TRBJ2-5, reads EAGVVQSPRYKIIEKKQPVAFWCNPISGHNTLYWYLQNLGQGPELLIRYENEEAVDDSQLPKDRFSAERLKGVDSTLKIQPAELGDSAVYLCASSPRSYSAETQYFGPGTRLLVL.

Here the CDR3 DNA reads TGTGCCAGCAGCTGGAGAACAGGGCTGCAAGAGACCCAGTACTTC. Translating it yields CASSWRTGLQETQYF. The V gene is TRBV5-6, the J gene TRBJ2-5; D possibly corresponds to TRBD1 (6 bases). V lost 3 bases to trimming and J lost 2 bases, with 14 bases between them. Germline loops: CDR1 SGHDT, CDR2 YYEEEE. The CDR3 contains 15 residues.

The chain recombines TRBV11-3 with TRBJ2-3; D remains unclear. Germline assignment: CDR1 SGHNT and CDR2 YENEEA. Trimming took off 4 bases at V and 0 bases at J, with 11 bases between the two ends. This CDR3 has 15 residues. CDR3 sequence: CASSSGGPSTDTQYF. CDR3 in DNA: TGTGCCAGCAGCTCGGGCGGTCCAAGCACAGATACGCAGTATTTT.

The chain uses TRBV6-1 and TRBJ1-1, with a tentative D call TRBD1 (5 bases). The CDR3 totals 15 residues. Trimming took 2 bases from V and 1 from J, leaving 11 bases between them. Germline loops: CDR1 MNHNS, CDR2 SASEGT. In DNA, the CDR3 is TGTGCCAGCAGTGAAAGACACGGGGGGAACACTGAAGCTTTCTTT. It is translated as CASSERHGGNTEAFF.